The sequence of this T cell receptor (beta chain) was determined in a study of CD8+CD57+ T cells in acquired aplastic anemia. Genomic DNA served as template for TCR beta VDJ and CDR3 profiling. TCRdb reanalysed the reads using MiXCR and keeps one entry per CDR3 protein. The data hold hundreds of thousands of distinct CDR3 sequences, with more than 40% observed a single time. By flow cytometry, patients selected for sequencing had shown an expansion of CD8+CD57+ cells. Every patient had severe acquired aplastic anemia. A word on this clonotype: Just one base apart from a much larger clone, this may be a read error.

The trim removed 2 bases at V and 7 bases at J, leaving 13 bases unmatched. The CDR3 is made up of 16 amino acids. Germline V gene data show CDR1 as MGHRA and CDR2 as YSYEKL. This clonotype originated in a human donor with aplastic anemia. Sequenced: sorted CD4+, CD8+, or CD8+CD57+ T cells (not recorded which) from PBMCs. This chain uses TRBV4-1 with TRBJ1-1, with 7 bases that match TRBD1. The CDR3 nucleotides are TGCGCCAGCAGCCAACCCGACAGGGATTATGAAGTTGAAGCTTTCTTT. This encodes CASSQPDRDYEVEAFF.